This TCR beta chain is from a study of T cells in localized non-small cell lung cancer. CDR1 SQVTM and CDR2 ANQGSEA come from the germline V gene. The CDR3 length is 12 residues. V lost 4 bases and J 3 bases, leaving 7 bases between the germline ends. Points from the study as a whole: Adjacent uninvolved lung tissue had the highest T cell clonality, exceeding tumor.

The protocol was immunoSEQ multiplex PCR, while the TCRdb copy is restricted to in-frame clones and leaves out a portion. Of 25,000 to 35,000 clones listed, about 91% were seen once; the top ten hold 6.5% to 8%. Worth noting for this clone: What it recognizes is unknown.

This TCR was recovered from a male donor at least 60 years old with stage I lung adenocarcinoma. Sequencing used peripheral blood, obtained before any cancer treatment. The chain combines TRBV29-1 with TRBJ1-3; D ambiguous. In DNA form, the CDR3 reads TGCAGCGTTGTGAGTGATGGAAACACCATATATTTT. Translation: CSVVSDGNTIYF.